This TCR beta chain was identified during a study of shared clonotypes between healthy human individuals. TCRdb keeps only in-frame clones here, not all; method: immunoSEQ multiplex PCR. This table holds 550,000 to 800,000 clones, 74% found once. Trimming took 5 bases from V and 2 from J, leaving 4 bases between them. The CDR3 loop spans 11 amino acids. Germline V gives CDR1 SGHVS, CDR2 FQNEAQ. The gene calls are TRBV7-8 and TRBJ2-7, with D hard to call. This TCR was recovered from a woman aged 25 to 39 in good health. The specimen sequenced was memory CD4+ T cells sorted from blood. The subset is: CD45RA-negative fraction. DNA for the CDR3: TGTGCCAGCAGCCGCACCTACGAGCAGTACTTC. This sequence encodes CASSRTYEQYF.